The T cell receptor beta chain described here comes from a study of blood T cells in healthy people across ages. Study-level findings and limits: Nothing was known about donor CMV status, and this possibly confounded expanded clonotype changes.

This clonotype has ten or more counts. The antigen remains undetermined. Then a second PCR, running about 7 to 11 cycles, was carried out with a sample-barcoded 5' primer and a J-beta primer mix. Template switching added a 12-random-nucleotide identifier to every cDNA molecule. One entry per CDR3 protein results from TCRdb running MiXCR on the 5' RACE reads. The table has about 1,800,000 distinct CDR3 sequences, approximately 28% seen once. The study isolated at least 7 million PBMCs from each sample. There were at least 6 micrograms of total RNA extracted from every sample. The CDR3 spans 15 residues. Unmatched junction bases numbered 4, after V lost 0 bases and J lost 2 bases. Per germline, CDR1 LGHNA and CDR2 YSLEER.

The chain joins TRBV4-3 to TRBJ2-7; 7 bases fit TRBD2. Sequenced sample: blood. This sequence was found in a woman aged 25 to 45 in good health. DNA for the CDR3: TGCGCCAGCAGCCAAGATAGGGCGGGGGCCTACGAGCAGTACTTC. Amino acid sequence: CASSQDRAGAYEQYF.